The 8 T cell receptor beta chains below come from one sample, sequenced in a study of blood T cell repertoires in COVID-19. Profiling relied on immunoSEQ multiplex PCR, and the TCRdb table lists in-frame clones only, not all of them. The data hold around 140,000 clones, with 88% observed a single time. The material sequenced was peripheral blood. The receptors shown here come from a human donor with COVID-19, enrolled during active disease. The donor label of this sample is uncertain.

The V gene is TRBV9, the J gene TRBJ2-1; D may be TRBD2 (5 bases). Germline-derived CDR1 and CDR2 are SGDLS and YYNGEE. V lost 4 bases and J 5 bases, leaving 16 bases between the germline ends. There are 15 residues in the CDR3. CDR3 in amino acids: CASSTGVTLNNEQFF. Here the CDR3 DNA reads TGTGCCAGCAGCACCGGGGTCACCCTGAACAATGAGCAGTTCTTC. The complete variable domain, with remaining parts taken from reference TRBV9 and TRBJ2-1, reads DSGVTQTPKHLITATGQRVTLRCSPRSGDLSVYWYQQSLDQGLQFLIQYYNGEERAKGNILERFSAQQFPDLHSELNLSSLELGDSALYFCASSTGVTLNNEQFFGPGTRLTVL.

The rearrangement joins TRBV6-2 or TRBV6-3 to TRBJ2-1; possible D gene TRBD2, 6 bases. Germline loops: CDR1 MNHEY, CDR2 SVGEGT. The germline V and J ends were trimmed by 2 bases and 8 bases, with 16 bases remaining between them. There are 15 residues in the CDR3. In DNA, the CDR3 is TGTGCCAGCAGTTACGCAGGCCGCGGGGTCTATGAGCAGTTCTTC. It is translated as CASSYAGRGVYEQFF.

This chain uses TRBV2 with TRBJ1-5, with 8 bases matching TRBD1. After removal of 3 bases from V and 6 bases from J, the junction contained 7 bases not matched to a gene. Germline loops: CDR1 SNHLY, CDR2 FYNNEI. The CDR3 totals 15 residues. CDR3 sequence reads: CASSDWAGGGQPQHF. CDR3 DNA sequence: TGTGCCAGCAGTGATTGGGCAGGGGGCGGTCAGCCCCAGCATTTT. Combining the CDR3 with reference TRBV2 and TRBJ1-5 gives the whole variable domain EPEVTQTPSHQVTQMGQEVILRCVPISNHLYFYWYRQILGQKVEFLVSFYNNEISEKSEIFDDQFSVERPDGSNFTLKIRSTKLEDSAMYFCASSDWAGGGQPQHFGDGTRLSIL.

This clone is a singleton in its sample. The chain employs TRBV2 and TRBJ2-3; 9 bases match TRBD2. The junction had 14 bases not matched to a gene; V was cut back by 4 bases and J by 0 bases. The CDR3 is 19 amino acids. Looked up from germline, CDR1 is SNHLY and CDR2 is FYNNEI. The CDR3 region is CASSAEGSGRPLSTDTQYF. The CDR3 DNA follows: TGTGCCAGCAGTGCAGAGGGAAGCGGGAGGCCCTTAAGCACAGATACGCAGTATTTT.

The V and J genes are TRBV5-1 and TRBJ1-1; D possibly corresponds to TRBD1 (5 bases). Trimming removed 0 bases from V and 1 base from J, with 7 bases in between. CDR1 is SGHRS, CDR2 YFSETQ, per germline. CDR3 size: 14 residues. The CDR3 spells CASSLGTSNTEAFF. In DNA form, the CDR3 reads TGCGCCAGCAGCTTGGGGACATCGAACACTGAAGCTTTCTTT.

CDR3 sequence reads: CASSLAFSETEAFF. The CDR3, as DNA: TGCGCCAGCAGCTTGGCCTTTAGTGAAACTGAAGCTTTCTTT. The gene calls are TRBV5-1 and TRBJ1-1; no definite D call. Germline values: CDR1 SGHRS, CDR2 YFSETQ. Trimming removed 0 bases from V and 5 bases from J, with 11 bases in between. The CDR3 totals 14 residues.

The chain has TRBV12-3 or TRBV12-4 and TRBJ2-5, with 7 nucleotides matching TRBD2. The CDR3 extends over 13 amino acids. V was pared by 6 bases and J by 2 bases, with 3 bases of the junction left unmatched. CDR3 coding DNA: TGTGCCAGCAGCCTTAGCGGGCAAGAGACCCAGTACTTC. This encodes CASSLSGQETQYF.

The chain recombines TRBV11-2 with TRBJ1-1, with a weak D call TRBD1 (5 bases). CDR1 SGHAT and CDR2 FQNNGV come from the germline V gene. This CDR3 has 17 residues. Trimming left V 0 bases short and J 0 bases short, with 14 bases between. The DNA of the CDR3 is TGTGCCAGCAGCTTAGAAGGGGATCCGGGTCTGAACACTGAAGCTTTCTTT. Its protein product is CASSLEGDPGLNTEAFF.